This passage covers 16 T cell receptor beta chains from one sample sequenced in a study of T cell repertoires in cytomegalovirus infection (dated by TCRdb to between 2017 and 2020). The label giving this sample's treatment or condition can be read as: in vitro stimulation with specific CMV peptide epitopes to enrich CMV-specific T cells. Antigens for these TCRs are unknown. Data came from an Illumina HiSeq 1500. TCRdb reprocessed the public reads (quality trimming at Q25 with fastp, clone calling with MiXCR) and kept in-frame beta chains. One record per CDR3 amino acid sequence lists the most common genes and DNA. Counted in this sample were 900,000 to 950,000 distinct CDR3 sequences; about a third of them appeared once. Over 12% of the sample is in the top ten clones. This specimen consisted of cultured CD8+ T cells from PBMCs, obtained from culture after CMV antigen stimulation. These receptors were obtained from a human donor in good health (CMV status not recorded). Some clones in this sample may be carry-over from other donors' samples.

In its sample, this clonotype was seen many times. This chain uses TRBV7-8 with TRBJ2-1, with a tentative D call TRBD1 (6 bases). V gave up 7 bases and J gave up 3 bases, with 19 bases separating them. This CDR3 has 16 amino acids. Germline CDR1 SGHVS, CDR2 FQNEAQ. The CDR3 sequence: CASTQKGGLDYNEQFF. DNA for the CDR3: TGTGCCAGCACCCAGAAAGGGGGTTTAGACTACAATGAGCAGTTCTTC. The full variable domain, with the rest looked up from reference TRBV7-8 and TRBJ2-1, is GAGVSQSPRYKVAKRGQDVALRCDPISGHVSLFWYQQALGQGPEFLTYFQNEAQLDKSGLPSDRFFAERPEGSVSTLKIQRTQQEDSAVYLCASTQKGGLDYNEQFFGPGTRLTVL.

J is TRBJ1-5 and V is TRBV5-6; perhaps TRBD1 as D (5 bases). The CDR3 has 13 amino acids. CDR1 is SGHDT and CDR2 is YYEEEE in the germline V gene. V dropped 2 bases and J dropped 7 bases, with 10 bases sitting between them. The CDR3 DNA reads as TGTGCCAGCAGCTTACGGGGGGAGCAGCCCCAGCATTTT. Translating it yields CASSLRGEQPQHF.

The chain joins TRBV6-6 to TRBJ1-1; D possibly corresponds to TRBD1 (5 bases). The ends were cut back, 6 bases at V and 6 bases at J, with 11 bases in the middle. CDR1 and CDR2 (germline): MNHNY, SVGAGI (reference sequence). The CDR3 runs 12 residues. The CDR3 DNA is TGTGCCAGCAGAACGGGGGGTTCTGAAGCTTTCTTT. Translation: CASRTGGSEAFF.

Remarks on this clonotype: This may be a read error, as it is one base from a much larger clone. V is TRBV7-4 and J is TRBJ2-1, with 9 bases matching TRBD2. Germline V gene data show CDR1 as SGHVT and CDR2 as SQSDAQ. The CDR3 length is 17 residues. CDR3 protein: CANSLGPYLRGGGEQFF. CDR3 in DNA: TGTGCCAACAGCTTAGGGCCCTATTTGCGGGGGGGCGGTGAGCAGTTCTTC.

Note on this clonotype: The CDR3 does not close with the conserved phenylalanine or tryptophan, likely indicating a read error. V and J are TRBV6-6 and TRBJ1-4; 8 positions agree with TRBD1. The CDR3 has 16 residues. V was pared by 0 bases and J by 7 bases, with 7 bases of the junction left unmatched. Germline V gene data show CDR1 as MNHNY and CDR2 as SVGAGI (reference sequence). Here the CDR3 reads CASSYSRDRKSEKLFL. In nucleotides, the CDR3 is TGTGCCAGCAGTTACTCGAGGGACAGGAAAAGTGAAAAACTGTTTTTG.

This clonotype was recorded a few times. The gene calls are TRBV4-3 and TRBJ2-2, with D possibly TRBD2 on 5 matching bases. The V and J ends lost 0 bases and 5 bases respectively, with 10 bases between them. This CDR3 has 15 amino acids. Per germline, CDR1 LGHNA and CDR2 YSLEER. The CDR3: CASSQEATRTGELFF. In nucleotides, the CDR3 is TGCGCCAGCAGCCAAGAGGCTACTAGAACCGGGGAGCTGTTTTTT.

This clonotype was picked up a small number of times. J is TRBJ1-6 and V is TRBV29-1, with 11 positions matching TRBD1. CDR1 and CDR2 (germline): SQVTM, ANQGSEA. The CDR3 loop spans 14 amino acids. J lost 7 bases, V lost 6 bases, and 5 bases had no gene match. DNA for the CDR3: TGCAGCGTCCGGACAGGGGGCGCAAATTCACCCCTCCACTTT. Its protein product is CSVRTGGANSPLHF.

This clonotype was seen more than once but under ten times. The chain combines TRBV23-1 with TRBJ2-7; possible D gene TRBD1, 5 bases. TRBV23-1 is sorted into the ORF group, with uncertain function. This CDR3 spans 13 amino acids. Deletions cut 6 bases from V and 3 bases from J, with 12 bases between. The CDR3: CASSLTGFYEQYV. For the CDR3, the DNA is TGCGCCAGCAGCCTTACAGGCTTCTACGAGCAGTACGTC.

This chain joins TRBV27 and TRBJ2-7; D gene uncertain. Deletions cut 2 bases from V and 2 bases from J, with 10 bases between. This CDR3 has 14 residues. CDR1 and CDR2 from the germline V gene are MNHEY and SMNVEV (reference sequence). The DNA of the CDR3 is TGTGCCAGCAGTTTAAGGAGTAGAACCTACGAGCAGTACTTC. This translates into CASSLRSRTYEQYF.

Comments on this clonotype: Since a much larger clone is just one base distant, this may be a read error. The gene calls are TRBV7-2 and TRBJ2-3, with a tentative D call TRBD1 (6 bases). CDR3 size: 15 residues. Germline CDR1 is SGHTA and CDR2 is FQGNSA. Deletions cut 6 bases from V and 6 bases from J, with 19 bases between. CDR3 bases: TGTGCCAGCAGGCATCCTGAGGGGGTCCGGGATACGCAGTATTTT. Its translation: CASRHPEGVRDTQYF.

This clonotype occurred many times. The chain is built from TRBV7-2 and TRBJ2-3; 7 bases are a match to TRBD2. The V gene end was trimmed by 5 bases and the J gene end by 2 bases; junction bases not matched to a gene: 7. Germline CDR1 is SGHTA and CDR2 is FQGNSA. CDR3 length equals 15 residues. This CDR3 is CASSPGTTNTDTQYF. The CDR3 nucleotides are TGTGCCAGCAGCCCGGGGACTACAAACACAGATACGCAGTATTTT.

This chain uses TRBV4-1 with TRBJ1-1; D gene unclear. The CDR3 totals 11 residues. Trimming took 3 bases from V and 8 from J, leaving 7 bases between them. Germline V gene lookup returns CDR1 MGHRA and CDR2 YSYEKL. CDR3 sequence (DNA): TGCGCCAGCAGCCATGCTCGGGAAGCTTTCTTT. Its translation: CASSHAREAFF.

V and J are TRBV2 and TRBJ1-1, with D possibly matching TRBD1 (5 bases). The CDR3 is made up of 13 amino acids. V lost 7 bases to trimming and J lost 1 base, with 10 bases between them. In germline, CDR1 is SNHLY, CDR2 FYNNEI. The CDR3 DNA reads TGTGCCAGCATTTCGACAGAGAACACTGAAGCTTTCTTT. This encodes CASISTENTEAFF.

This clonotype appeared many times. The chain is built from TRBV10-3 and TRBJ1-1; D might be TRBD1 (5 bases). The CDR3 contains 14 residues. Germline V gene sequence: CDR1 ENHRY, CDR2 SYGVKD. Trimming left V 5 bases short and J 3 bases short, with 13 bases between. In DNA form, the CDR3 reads TGTGCCATCAGTACCCTTGGGGGTGACACTGAAGCTTTCTTT. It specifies CAISTLGGDTEAFF.

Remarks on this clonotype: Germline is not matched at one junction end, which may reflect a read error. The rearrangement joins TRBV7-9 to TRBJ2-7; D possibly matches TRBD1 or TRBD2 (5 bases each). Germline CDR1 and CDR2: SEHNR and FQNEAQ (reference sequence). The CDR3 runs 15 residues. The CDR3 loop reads CTSSPPGTPIRDQYF. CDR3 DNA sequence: TGTACCAGCAGCCCCCCTGGGACCCCCATCAGGGATCAGTACTTC.

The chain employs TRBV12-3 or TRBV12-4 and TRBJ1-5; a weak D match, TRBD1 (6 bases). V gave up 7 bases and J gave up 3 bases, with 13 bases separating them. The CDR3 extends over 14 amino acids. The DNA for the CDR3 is TGTGCCAGCACCTCCGACAGGCACAATCAGCCCCAGCATTTT. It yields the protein CASTSDRHNQPQHF.